The 12 T cell receptor beta chains below all came from one sample that was sequenced in a study of blood T cells in healthy people across ages. A second PCR of roughly 7 to 11 cycles used a sample-barcoded 5' primer and a J-beta primer mix. TCRdb reprocessed the 5' RACE reads via MiXCR and lists one record per CDR3 protein. The sample carries fewer than 800,000 distinct CDR3 sequences, 20% to 30% recorded once. In addition, the sample was reused for a study of T cells of mothers and their children.

The sequenced material came from blood. These receptors were taken from a boy younger than 18 in good health.

CDR3: CATSRRNWNTEAFF. The DNA for the CDR3 is TGTGCCACCAGCAGACGAAACTGGAACACTGAAGCTTTCTTT. The rearrangement uses TRBV15 and TRBJ1-1, with no clear D. The germline CDR1 and CDR2 sequences are LNHNV and YYDKDF (reference sequence). V gave up 2 bases and J gave up 1 base, with 8 bases separating them. The CDR3 extends over 14 amino acids.

The chain recombines TRBV10-3 with TRBJ2-2, with no clear D. CDR1 is ENHRY, CDR2 SYGVKD, per germline. This CDR3 contains 14 residues. V lost 0 bases and J lost 3, with 5 bases in between. The CDR3 DNA reads TGTGCCATCAGTGAGTCGATGGACACCGGGGAGCTGTTTTTT. Its translation is CAISESMDTGELFF.

V and J are TRBV6-2 or TRBV6-3 and TRBJ2-5; perhaps TRBD1 as D (6 bases). The end of the DNA aligns better with TRBJ2-7, so the J call may be wrong. This CDR3 region has 12 residues. CDR1 and CDR2 from the germline V gene are MNHEY and SVGEGT. CDR3 in DNA: TGTGCCAGCAGGTCGGGACACTACGAGCAGTACTTC. Amino acid sequence: CASRSGHYEQYF.

In DNA, the CDR3 is TGTGCCAGCAGCCTCCTAGTAGGGGTTTTGAACATTCAGTACTTC. This gives the protein CASSLLVGVLNIQYF. The rearrangement links TRBV9 to TRBJ2-4; D is possibly TRBD1 (5 bases). Trimming took 4 bases from V and 7 from J, leaving 18 bases between them. This CDR3 has 15 amino acids. Germline CDR1 reads SGDLS; CDR2 reads YYNGEE. Combining the CDR3 with reference TRBV9 and TRBJ2-4 gives the whole variable domain DSGVTQTPKHLITATGQRVTLRCSPRSGDLSVYWYQQSLDQGLQFLIQYYNGEERAKGNILERFSAQQFPDLHSELNLSSLELGDSALYFCASSLLVGVLNIQYFGAGTRLSVL.

The V call is TRBV5-1, the J call TRBJ1-3, with D perhaps matching TRBD1 (6 bases). The germline CDR1 and CDR2 sequences are SGHRS and YFSETQ. The V end was cut by 0 bases, the J end by 0 bases, with 10 bases between. The CDR3 extends over 16 amino acids. This chain's CDR3 is CASSLAGEASGNTIYF. The DNA for the CDR3 is TGCGCCAGCAGCTTGGCAGGGGAGGCCTCTGGAAACACCATATATTTT.

The V call is TRBV23-1, the J call TRBJ2-5; D could derive from TRBD1 or TRBD2 (5 bases each). TRBJ2-7 matches the DNA end more closely, so the J call is doubtful. TRBV23-1 is labeled an ORF, and its function is uncertain. There are 15 residues in the CDR3. The CDR3 nucleotides are TGCGCCAGCAGTCAATCGACGGGACGGACCTACGAGCAGTACTTC. Translated: CASSQSTGRTYEQYF.

This clonotype showed up just a few times. The chain employs TRBV29-1 and TRBJ2-7, with 7 positions matching TRBD2. The germline CDR1 and CDR2 sequences are SQVTM and ANQGSEA. Germline trimming cut 6 bases from V and 4 bases from J; bases unmatched to any gene: 6. The length of the CDR3 is 12 residues. This CDR3 reads CSVLWTSYEQYF. CDR3 sequence (DNA): TGCAGCGTCCTCTGGACTAGTTACGAGCAGTACTTC.

V is TRBV20-1 and J is TRBJ2-7; tentative D call: TRBD1 (6 bases). The CDR3 extends over 13 amino acids. The germline V gene encodes CDR1 DFQATT and CDR2 SNEGSKA (reference sequence). Between the trimmed V and J ends, which lost 6 bases and 0 bases, there was a span of 12 bases. This CDR3 is CSAAGVNSYEQYF. As DNA, the CDR3 is TGCAGTGCGGCAGGGGTTAACTCCTACGAGCAGTACTTC.

The genes are TRBV20-1 and TRBJ2-5, with 11 bases identical to TRBD2. After removal of 0 bases from V and 5 bases from J, the junction contained 5 bases not matched to a gene. Germline values: CDR1 DFQATT, CDR2 SNEGSKA (reference sequence). This CDR3 is built from 15 residues. CDR3 DNA: TGCAGTGCTAGAGACCTACTAGCGGGAGTGGAGACCCAGTACTTC. Translated: CSARDLLAGVETQYF.

The chain carries TRBV20-1 and TRBJ2-1; 9 bases align to TRBD2. CDR1 DFQATT and CDR2 SNEGSKA come from the germline V gene (reference sequence). The CDR3 sequence is 16 residues long. With 3 bases clipped from V and 2 bases from J, the junction kept 8 bases outside the gene matches. The CDR3 DNA follows: TGCAGTGCTAGGGCAGTAGCGGGAGCGACCTACAATGAGCAGTTCTTC. This translates into CSARAVAGATYNEQFF.

This clonotype turned up a few times. An end of the junction does not agree with germline; a read error may underlie this. The CDR3 loop is CTSSLNTEAFF. CDR3 nucleotides: TGTACCAGCAGCCTTAACACTGAAGCTTTCTTT. The chain has TRBV13 and TRBJ1-1, with D unclear. The length of the CDR3 is 11 residues. Germline V gene sequence: CDR1 PRHDT, CDR2 FYEKMQ (reference sequence).

In its sample, this clonotype was seen a few times. The chain employs TRBV11-2 and TRBJ2-1, with a weak D call TRBD1 (6 bases). The V gene's germline CDR1 is SGHAT and CDR2 FQNNGV. CDR3 size: 17 residues. V dropped 1 base and J dropped 7 bases, with 20 bases sitting between them. CDR3 sequence reads: CASSLGGGGISANEQFF. CDR3 DNA sequence: TGTGCCAGCAGCTTAGGGGGTGGGGGCATCTCGGCAAATGAGCAGTTCTTC. The complete variable domain, with remaining parts taken from reference TRBV11-2 and TRBJ2-1, reads EAGVAQSPRYKIIEKRQSVAFWCNPISGHATLYWYQQILGQGPKLLIQFQNNGVVDDSQLPKDRFSAERLKGVDSTLKIQPAKLEDSAVYLCASSLGGGGISANEQFFGPGTRLTVL.